The rows below give T cell receptor beta chains drawn from one sample of a study of tumor and adjacent non-tumor tissue in lung cancer. Via MiXCR, TCRdb re-called the multiplex PCR reads, giving one row per CDR3 protein. The sample includes about 93,000 distinct CDR3 sequences, about 72% of them seen just once. Sample: lung tumor tissue. These receptor sequences come from a man in his 60s with non-small cell lung cancer. Each CDR3 is given with its conserved first and last residue. The D gene is left open where the match is weak. Clone size is given for some rows only: seen once, a few or many times, or a class if the clone is expanded.

v_gene	d_gene	abundance	j_gene	CDR3aa	CDR3nt
TRBV11-2	-	-	TRBJ1-1	CARSSRGHENTEAFF	TGTGCCAGAAGCTCGAGGGGACATGAGAACACTGAAGCTTTCTTT
TRBV4-3	TRBD1	-	TRBJ1-2	CASSRGDRVSAYTF	TGCGCCAGCAGCCGCGGAGACAGGGTTTCTGCTTACACCTTC
TRBV15	-	many	TRBJ1-4	CATSRDRGNEKLFF	TGTGCCACCAGCAGAGATAGAGGGAATGAAAAACTGTTTTTT
TRBV6-5	-	once	TRBJ2-7	CASSGDWGYEQYF	TGTGCCAGCAGCGGGGACTGGGGCTACGAGCAATACTTC
TRBV6-2/TRBV6-3	-	once	TRBJ2-1	CASSYEFSSYNEQFF	TGTGCCAGCAGTTACGAGTTTAGCTCCTATAATGAGCAGTTCTTC
TRBV28	TRBD2	-	TRBJ2-7	CASSSPRPSTSGSIESYEQYF	TGTGCCAGCAGTTCCCCCAGGCCTTCTACTAGCGGGAGTATTGAATCCTACGAGCAATACTTC
TRBV6-5	-	-	TRBJ1-1	CVSKPGQLNNEAFF	TGTGTCAGCAAACCAGGACAGCTGAACAATGAAGCTTTCTTT
TRBV4-3	-	many	TRBJ2-7	CASSRGFEQYF	TGCGCCAGCAGCCGGGGGTTTGAGCAGTACTTC
TRBV11-2	-	-	TRBJ2-3	CTSSSVRINTDTQYF	TGTACCAGCAGCTCAGTACGTATTAACACAGATACGCAGTATTTT
TRBV6-6	-	many	TRBJ2-5	CASSQGHPRLETQYF	TGTGCCAGCAGTCAGGGACACCCCCGGTTGGAGACCCAGTACTTC
TRBV28	-	few	TRBJ2-3	CASSLVEPSTDTQYF	TGTGCCAGCAGTTTGGTCGAACCCAGCACAGATACGCAGTATTTT
TRBV20-1	-	-	TRBJ2-3	CSARGGGRNTQYF	TGCAGTGCTAGAGGTGGGGGCAGGAATACGCAGTATTTT
TRBV20-1	-	-	TRBJ1-2	CSASTLSGYTF	TGCAGTGCTAGTACACTAAGTGGCTACACCTTC
TRBV6-1	TRBD1	-	TRBJ1-2	CASGLDRGRAYGYSF	TGTGCCAGCGGTTTGGACAGGGGGCGCGCCTATGGCTACAGCTTC
TRBV29-1	TRBD1	-	TRBJ2-3	CSGDDRDRATNTLYF	TGCAGCGGGGACGACAGGGATCGGGCCACAAATACGCTGTATTTT
TRBV7-9	-	once	TRBJ1-1	CASRRGSTEAFF	TGTGCCAGTAGAAGAGGGAGCACTGAAGCTTTCTTT
TRBV28	TRBD2	many	TRBJ2-1	CASSFQREAYNEQFF	TGTGCCAGCAGTTTCCAGCGGGAAGCTTACAATGAGCAGTTCTTC
TRBV5-1	TRBD1	many	TRBJ1-5	CASISKGQVFNQPQHF	TGCGCCAGCATCTCAAAGGGACAGGTTTTTAATCAGCCCCAGCATTTT
TRBV20-1	-	-	TRBJ2-7	CSARRSVSSEQYF	TGCAGTGCTAGAAGATCCGTGTCTAGCGAGCAGTACTTC
TRBV7-2	-	few	TRBJ2-5	CASSPSVGETQYF	TGTGCCAGCAGCCCATCCGTTGGGGAGACCCAGTACTTC
TRBV7-8	-	-	TRBJ2-7	CAGSLAVGTLYVQYF	TGTGCCGGCAGCTTAGCCGTCGGAACCCTCTACGTGCAGTACTTC
TRBV20-1	-	-	TRBJ1-1	CSTRVSRATETFF	TGCAGTACTAGAGTTAGCAGGGCCACTGAAACTTTCTTT
TRBV28	-	-	TRBJ2-7	CAGIGSTYEQNF	TGTGCCGGCATCGGCTCCACCTACGAGCAGAACTTC
TRBV10-1	-	many	TRBJ2-3	CASSSSTDTQYF	TGCGCCAGCAGTAGTAGCACAGATACGCAGTATTTT
TRBV6-1	-	-	TRBJ1-1	CASGVSANTEALF	TGTGCCAGCGGTGTGTCGGCGAACACTGAAGCTCTCTTT
TRBV11-2	-	-	TRBJ2-2	CVSTHMVTNAGELFF	TGTGTCAGCACCCACATGGTAACGAACGCCGGGGAGCTGTTTTTT
TRBV19	TRBD1	-	TRBJ1-4	CASSIVLGQGREKLFF	TGTGCCAGTAGTATAGTCCTCGGACAGGGTAGGGAAAAACTGTTTTTT
TRBV4-1	-	-	TRBJ2-1	CASSQGGFNEQFF	TGCGCCAGTAGTCAAGGGGGGTTCAATGAGCAGTTCTTC
TRBV12-3/TRBV12-4	TRBD2	many	TRBJ2-7	CASSLDRWGSGGASYEQYF	TGTGCCAGCAGTTTAGATAGATGGGGAAGCGGGGGGGCGTCCTACGAGCAGTACTTC
TRBV28	-	-	TRBJ1-6	CVSSLGRGYNSPLHF	TGTGTCAGCAGTTTAGGACGGGGATATAATTCACCCCTCCACTTT
TRBV11-2	-	-	TRBJ2-1	CASSLRLGLASSYNEQFF	TGTGCCAGCAGCCTCAGACTAGGACTTGCCAGCTCCTACAATGAGCAGTTCTTC
TRBV6-2/TRBV6-3	-	-	TRBJ2-1	CASSYLQVFNEQFF	TGTGCCAGCAGTTACTTGCAGGTGTTCAATGAGCAGTTCTTC
TRBV5-8	-	many	TRBJ2-3	CASSPRIGADTQYF	TGTGCCAGCAGCCCCCGGATAGGGGCAGATACGCAGTATTTT
TRBV12-3/TRBV12-4	TRBD1	few	TRBJ1-1	CTSTHDRVQGTEAFF	TGTACCAGCACGCACGACAGGGTCCAGGGAACTGAAGCTTTCTTT
TRBV4-2	-	few	TRBJ2-1	CASRREDRANEQFF	TGTGCCAGCAGACGAGAAGACCGAGCCAATGAGCAGTTCTTC
TRBV2	-	-	TRBJ1-1	CASSNTRAFF	TGTGCCAGCAGTAATACAAGGGCTTTCTTT
TRBV29-1	-	many	TRBJ2-1	CSGGGDRGSNEQFF	TGCAGCGGGGGGGGAGACAGGGGAAGCAATGAGCAGTTCTTC
TRBV6-5	-	-	TRBJ1-2	CASKSGRGDYGYTF	TGTGCCAGCAAATCAGGACGGGGTGACTATGGGTACACCTTC
TRBV28	-	many	TRBJ2-3	CASSSLLATDTQYF	TGTGCCAGCAGTTCCTTACTAGCCACAGATACGCAGTATTTT
TRBV11-2	-	few	TRBJ2-5	CARSLGGSVQETQYF	TGTGCCAGGAGCTTAGGAGGGTCGGTCCAAGAGACTCAATACTTC
TRBV11-1	-	few	TRBJ2-7	CASSFPCDAYEQYF	TGTGCCAGCAGCTTTCCCTGCGACGCCTACGAGCAGTATTTC
TRBV11-2	TRBD1	many	TRBJ2-3	CASSLQLVQGATDTQYF	TGTGCCAGCAGCTTACAGCTTGTTCAGGGGGCAACAGATACGCAGTATTTT
TRBV12-3/TRBV12-4	-	-	TRBJ1-1	CASCFFGLTEAFF	TGTGCCAGCTGTTTTTTTGGGCTCACTGAAGCTTTCTTT
TRBV29-1	-	many	TRBJ2-1	CSVASGRYNEQFF	TGCAGCGTTGCCAGCGGGCGCTACAATGAGCAGTTCTTC
TRBV4-3	TRBD1	many	TRBJ2-7	CASSQDKGRGLSEQYF	TGCGCCAGCAGCCAAGATAAGGGCAGGGGGCTTTCCGAGCAGTACTTC
TRBV7-9	TRBD1	few	TRBJ2-3	CASSSPGQGGTGLTDTQYF	TGTGCCAGCAGCTCACCGGGACAGGGAGGAACGGGTCTCACAGATACGCAGTATTTT
TRBV12-3/TRBV12-4	-	-	TRBJ1-4	CARGAGSEKLFF	TGTGCCAGAGGGGCAGGGTCTGAAAAACTGTTTTTT
TRBV11-1	-	-	TRBJ1-1	CANNLSACETEAFF	TGTGCCAACAACTTATCGGCGTGCGAGACTGAAGCTTTCTTT
TRBV6-1	-	-	TRBJ2-7	CAGRVLDGATYEQNF	TGTGCCGGCAGAGTGCTGGACGGGGCCACCTACGAGCAGAACTTC
TRBV20-1	-	-	TRBJ2-1	CSATDYSCNEEFF	TGCAGTGCTACCGACTACTCGTGCAATGAGGAGTTCTTC
TRBV6-6	TRBD1	many	TRBJ2-2	CASSPGQGNTGELFF	TGTGCCAGCAGTCCCGGACAGGGGAACACCGGGGAGCTGTTTTTT
TRBV30	-	many	TRBJ2-7	CAWSSEGPYEQYF	TGTGCCTGGAGTTCCGAGGGGCCATACGAGCAGTACTTC
TRBV28	-	many	TRBJ1-5	CASDPGVGQPQHF	TGTGCCAGCGACCCGGGGGTAGGTCAGCCCCAGCATTTT
TRBV6-5	-	-	TRBJ2-1	CASSYSGGSLISNDQFF	TGTGCCAGCAGTTACTCGGGTGGTTCATTGATCAGCAATGATCAGTTCTTC
TRBV29-1	-	many	TRBJ2-1	CSVVRGAYNEQFF	TGCAGCGTTGTCAGGGGAGCCTACAATGAGCAGTTCTTC
TRBV7-9	TRBD2	-	TRBJ2-1	CASSQVAGTRGEQIF	TGTGCCAGCAGCCAAGTAGCGGGGACCAGGGGTGAGCAAATCTTC
TRBV20-1	-	-	TRBJ1-5	CSARGMDSGINQPQHF	TGCAGTGCTAGGGGAATGGACAGTGGTATCAATCAGCCCCAGCATTTT
TRBV13	TRBD1	-	TRBJ1-2	CASGSDRGLLDYTF	TGTGCCAGCGGCTCGGATAGGGGGCTTTTAGACTACACCTTC
TRBV5-1	-	many	TRBJ2-3	CASSLLSVTDTQYF	TGCGCCAGCAGCTTGTTGTCAGTTACAGATACGCAGTATTTT
TRBV29-1	-	-	TRBJ2-3	CSGCDIVTDMHYF	TGCAGCGGTTGTGACATAGTCACAGATATGCACTATTTT